The 4 T cell receptor beta chains reported below all come from one sample, sequenced in a study of blood T cell repertoires in COVID-19. Generated by immunoSEQ multiplex PCR, the TCRdb table keeps only in-frame clones and is missing some. The data contain 250,000 to 350,000 clones, around 82% of them singletons. Sequencing was done on a sample of peripheral blood. The source of these receptors is a human donor with COVID-19, enrolled during active disease. The donor label of this sample is uncertain.

The gene calls are TRBV3-1 (or the pseudogene TRBV3-2) and TRBJ1-2; tentative D call: TRBD1 (5 bases). The V end was cut by 0 bases, the J end by 1 base, with 12 bases between. CDR1 and CDR2 (germline): LGHDT, YNNKEL (reference sequence). This CDR3 contains 16 residues. The DNA of the CDR3 is TGTGCCAGCAGCCAAGACTTGGGGGGGTTTAACTATGGCTACACCTTC. Its protein product is CASSQDLGGFNYGYTF.

The chain is built from TRBV3-1 (or the pseudogene TRBV3-2) and TRBJ1-1, with TRBD1 matching over 8 bases. Trimming cost V 4 bases and J 6 bases; bases outside gene matches: 1. Looked up from germline, CDR1 is LGHDT and CDR2 is YNNKEL (reference sequence). This CDR3 spans 12 amino acids. The CDR3 DNA reads TGTGCCAGCAGCCGGACAGGGCCTGAAGCTTTCTTT. It is translated as CASSRTGPEAFF.

CDR3 bases: TGTGCCAGCAGCTTTCCCCCCCGCGGCCGCGGAGGAAATGAGCAGTTCTTC. Protein product: CASSFPPRGRGGNEQFF. The genes are TRBV7-8 and TRBJ2-1; D might be TRBD2 (5 bases). V shed 3 bases and J shed 7 bases, with 22 bases lying between them. CDR3 length: 17 residues. Germline CDR1 and CDR2: SGHVS and FQNEAQ.

This chain links TRBV5-6 with TRBJ2-2; the D is unclear. The CDR3 is 12 amino acids. Germline V gene sequence: CDR1 SGHDT, CDR2 YYEEEE. The V end was cut by 1 base, the J end by 6 bases, with 4 bases between. For the CDR3, the DNA is TGTGCCAGCAGCTTGTATCCCGGGGAGCTGTTTTTT. Translation gives CASSLYPGELFF.